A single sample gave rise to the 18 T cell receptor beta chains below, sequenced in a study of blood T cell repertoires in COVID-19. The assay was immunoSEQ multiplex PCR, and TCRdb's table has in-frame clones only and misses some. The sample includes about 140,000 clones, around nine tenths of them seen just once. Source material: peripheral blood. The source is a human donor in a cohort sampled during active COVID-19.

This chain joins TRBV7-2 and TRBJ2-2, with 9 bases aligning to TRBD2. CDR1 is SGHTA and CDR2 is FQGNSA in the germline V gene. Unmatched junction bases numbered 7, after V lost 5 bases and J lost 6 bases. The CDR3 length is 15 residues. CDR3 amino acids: CASSPLSGRSGELFF. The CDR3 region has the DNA TGTGCCAGCAGCCCACTTAGCGGGAGATCCGGGGAGCTGTTTTTT.

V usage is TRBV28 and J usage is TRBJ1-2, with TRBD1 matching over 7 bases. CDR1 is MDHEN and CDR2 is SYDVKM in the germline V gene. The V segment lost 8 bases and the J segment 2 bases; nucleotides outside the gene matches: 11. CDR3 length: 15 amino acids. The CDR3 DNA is TGTGCCAGCCGCTATCCTACAGGGGCGAACTATGGCTACACCTTC. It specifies CASRYPTGANYGYTF.

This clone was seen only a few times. The CDR3 here is CASSFAGLRNSPLHF. In nucleotides, the CDR3 is TGTGCCAGCAGCTTTGCGGGACTGAGGAATTCACCCCTCCACTTT. The rearrangement joins TRBV7-2 to TRBJ1-6; a weak D match, TRBD1 (5 bases). The V end lost 3 bases, the J end lost 7 bases, and 13 bases lay between the germline ends. The CDR3 is made up of 15 amino acids. Germline CDR1 reads SGHTA; CDR2 reads FQGNSA.

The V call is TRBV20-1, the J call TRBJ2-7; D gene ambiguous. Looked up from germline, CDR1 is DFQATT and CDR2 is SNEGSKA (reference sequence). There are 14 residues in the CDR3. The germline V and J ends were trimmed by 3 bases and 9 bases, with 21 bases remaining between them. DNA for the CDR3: TGCAGTGCTAGTCCTCGAGGTCTCCTGTCGGGGCAGTACTTC. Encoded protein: CSASPRGLLSGQYF.

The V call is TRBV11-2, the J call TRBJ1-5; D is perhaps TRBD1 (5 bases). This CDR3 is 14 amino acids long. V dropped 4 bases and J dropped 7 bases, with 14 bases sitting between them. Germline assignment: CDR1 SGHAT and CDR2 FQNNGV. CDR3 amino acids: CASSSGGSWQPQHF. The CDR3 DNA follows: TGTGCCAGCAGCTCTGGGGGGTCTTGGCAGCCCCAGCATTTT.

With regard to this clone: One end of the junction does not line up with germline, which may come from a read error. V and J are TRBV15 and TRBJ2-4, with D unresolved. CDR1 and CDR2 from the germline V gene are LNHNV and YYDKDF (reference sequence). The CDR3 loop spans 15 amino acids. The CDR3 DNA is TGTGCCACCAGCGGAGACGGTGTAGCCAAAAACATTCAGTACTTC. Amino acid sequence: CATSGDGVAKNIQYF.

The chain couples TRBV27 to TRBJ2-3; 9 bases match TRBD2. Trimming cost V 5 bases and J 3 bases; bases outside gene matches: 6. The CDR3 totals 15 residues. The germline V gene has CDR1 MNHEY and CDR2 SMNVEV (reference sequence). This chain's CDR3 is CASSPVAGVTDTQYF. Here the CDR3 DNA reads TGTGCCAGCAGTCCCGTAGCGGGAGTAACAGATACGCAGTATTTT.

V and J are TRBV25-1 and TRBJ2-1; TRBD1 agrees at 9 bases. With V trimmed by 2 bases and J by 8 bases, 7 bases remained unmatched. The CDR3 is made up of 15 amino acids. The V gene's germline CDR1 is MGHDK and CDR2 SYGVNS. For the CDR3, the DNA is TGTGCCAGCAGTGAAGGGATACAGGGGGCCTATGAGCAGTTCTTC. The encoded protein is CASSEGIQGAYEQFF.

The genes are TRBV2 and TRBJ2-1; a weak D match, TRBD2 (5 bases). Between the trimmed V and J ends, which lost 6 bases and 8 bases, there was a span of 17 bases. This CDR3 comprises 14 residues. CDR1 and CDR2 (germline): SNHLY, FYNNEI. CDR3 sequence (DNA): TGTGCCAGCAGGAGCCTTGCGGGTTATGATGAGCAGTTCTTC. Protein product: CASRSLAGYDEQFF. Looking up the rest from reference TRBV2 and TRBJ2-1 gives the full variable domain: EPEVTQTPSHQVTQMGQEVILRCVPISNHLYFYWYRQILGQKVEFLVSFYNNEISEKSEIFDDQFSVERPDGSNFTLKIRSTKLEDSAMYFCASRSLAGYDEQFFGPGTRLTVL.

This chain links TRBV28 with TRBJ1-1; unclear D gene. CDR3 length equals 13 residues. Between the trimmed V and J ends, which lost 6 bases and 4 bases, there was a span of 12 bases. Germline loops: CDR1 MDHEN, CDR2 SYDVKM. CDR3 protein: CASRTTRSTEAFF. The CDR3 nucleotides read TGTGCCAGCAGGACTACACGGTCCACTGAAGCTTTCTTT.

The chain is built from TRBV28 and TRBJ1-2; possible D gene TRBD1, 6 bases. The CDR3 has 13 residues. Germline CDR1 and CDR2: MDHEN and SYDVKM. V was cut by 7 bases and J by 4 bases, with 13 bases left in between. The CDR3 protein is CASNRGQPYGYTF. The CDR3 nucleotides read TGTGCCAGCAACCGCGGACAGCCCTATGGCTACACCTTC.

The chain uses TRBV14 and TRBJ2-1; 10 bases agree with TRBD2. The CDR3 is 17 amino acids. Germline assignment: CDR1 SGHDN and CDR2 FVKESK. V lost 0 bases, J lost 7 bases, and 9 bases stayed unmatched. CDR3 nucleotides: TGTGCCAGCAGCCAAGATATCACTAGCGGGATTTTTAATGAGCAGTTCTTC. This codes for CASSQDITSGIFNEQFF. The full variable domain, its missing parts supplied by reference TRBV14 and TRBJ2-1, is EAGVTQFPSHSVIEKGQTVTLRCDPISGHDNLYWYRRVMGKEIKFLLHFVKESKQDESGMPNNRFLAERTGGTYSTLKVQPAELEDSGVYFCASSQDITSGIFNEQFFGPGTRLTVL.

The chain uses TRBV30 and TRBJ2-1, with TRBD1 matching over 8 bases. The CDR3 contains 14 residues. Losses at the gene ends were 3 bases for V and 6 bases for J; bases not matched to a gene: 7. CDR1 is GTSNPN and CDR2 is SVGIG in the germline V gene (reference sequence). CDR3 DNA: TGTGCCTGGAGCCCTAAGACAGGGGCCAATGAGCAGTTCTTC. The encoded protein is CAWSPKTGANEQFF.

CDR3 sequence reads: CAGERGSTDTQYF. CDR3 sequence (DNA): TGTGCCGGAGAGCGGGGTAGCACAGATACGCAGTATTTT. The rearrangement uses TRBV7-9 and TRBJ2-3; 7 bases map to TRBD2. The CDR3 is 13 residues long. Germline assignment: CDR1 SEHNR and CDR2 FQNEAQ (reference sequence). With V trimmed by 11 bases and J by 0 bases, 5 bases remained unmatched.

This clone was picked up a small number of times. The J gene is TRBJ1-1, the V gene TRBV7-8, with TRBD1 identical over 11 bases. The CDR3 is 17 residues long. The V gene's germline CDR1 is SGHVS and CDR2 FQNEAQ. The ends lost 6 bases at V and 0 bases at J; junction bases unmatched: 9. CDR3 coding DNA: TGTGCCAGCAGTCGCGGACAGGGGGCAGGGGTGAACACTGAAGCTTTCTTT. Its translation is CASSRGQGAGVNTEAFF.

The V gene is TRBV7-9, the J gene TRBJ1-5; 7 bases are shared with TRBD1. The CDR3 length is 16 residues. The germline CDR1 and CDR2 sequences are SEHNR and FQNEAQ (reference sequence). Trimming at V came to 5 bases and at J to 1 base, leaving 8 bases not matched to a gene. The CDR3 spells CASSMEGGRSNQPQHF. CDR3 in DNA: TGTGCCAGCAGCATGGAAGGGGGCAGGAGCAATCAGCCCCAGCATTTT.

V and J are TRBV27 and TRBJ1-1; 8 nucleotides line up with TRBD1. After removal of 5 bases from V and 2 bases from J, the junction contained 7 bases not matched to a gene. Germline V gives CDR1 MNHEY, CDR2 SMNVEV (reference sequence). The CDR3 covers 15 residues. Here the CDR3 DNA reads TGTGCCAGCAGTCCGTGGACAGGGATCAACACTGAAGCTTTCTTT. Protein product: CASSPWTGINTEAFF.

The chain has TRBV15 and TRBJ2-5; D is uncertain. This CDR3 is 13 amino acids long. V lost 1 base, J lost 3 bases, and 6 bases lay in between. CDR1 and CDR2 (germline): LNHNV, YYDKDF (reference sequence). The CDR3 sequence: CATSRVVEETQYF. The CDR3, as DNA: TGTGCCACCAGCAGAGTAGTAGAAGAGACCCAGTACTTC.